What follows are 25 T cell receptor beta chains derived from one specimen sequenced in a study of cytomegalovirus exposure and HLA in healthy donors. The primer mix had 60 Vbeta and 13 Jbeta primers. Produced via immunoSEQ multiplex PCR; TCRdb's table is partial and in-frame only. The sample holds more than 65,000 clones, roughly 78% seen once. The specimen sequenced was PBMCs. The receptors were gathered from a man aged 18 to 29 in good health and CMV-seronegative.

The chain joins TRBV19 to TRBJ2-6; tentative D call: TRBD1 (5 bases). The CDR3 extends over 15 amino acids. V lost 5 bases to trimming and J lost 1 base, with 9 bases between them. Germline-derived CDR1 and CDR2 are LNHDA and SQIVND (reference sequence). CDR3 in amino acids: CASSFQGSGANVLTF. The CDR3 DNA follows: TGTGCCAGTAGTTTTCAGGGTTCTGGGGCCAACGTCCTGACTTTC.

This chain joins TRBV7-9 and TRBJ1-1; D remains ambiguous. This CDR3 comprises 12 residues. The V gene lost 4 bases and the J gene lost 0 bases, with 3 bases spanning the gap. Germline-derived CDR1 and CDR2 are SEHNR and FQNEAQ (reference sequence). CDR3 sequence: CASSSVNTEAFF. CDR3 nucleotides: TGTGCCAGCAGCTCGGTGAACACTGAAGCTTTCTTT.

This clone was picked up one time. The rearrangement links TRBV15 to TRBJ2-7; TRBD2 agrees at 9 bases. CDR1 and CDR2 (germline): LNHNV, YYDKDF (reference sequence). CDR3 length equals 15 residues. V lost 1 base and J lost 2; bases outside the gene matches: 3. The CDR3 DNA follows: TGTGCCACCAGCAGAGGACTAGCGGTAACCTACGAGCAGTACTTC. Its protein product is CATSRGLAVTYEQYF.

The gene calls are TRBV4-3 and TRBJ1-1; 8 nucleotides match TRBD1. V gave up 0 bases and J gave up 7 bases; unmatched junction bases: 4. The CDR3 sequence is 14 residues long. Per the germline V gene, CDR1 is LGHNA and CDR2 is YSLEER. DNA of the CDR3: TGCGCCAGCAGCCAAGACCAGGGGGCTGATGAAGCTTTCTTT. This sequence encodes CASSQDQGADEAFF.

The CDR3 bases are TGTGCCAGCAGTGACGGTAGCGGGGGGGCCGGGGAGCAGTTCTTC. This translates into CASSDGSGGAGEQFF. This chain joins TRBV6-4 and TRBJ2-1, with TRBD2 matching 11 bases. CDR1 is MRHNA and CDR2 is SNTAGT in the germline V gene. The CDR3 length is 15 residues. V lost 2 bases, J lost 10 bases, and 7 bases stayed unmatched.

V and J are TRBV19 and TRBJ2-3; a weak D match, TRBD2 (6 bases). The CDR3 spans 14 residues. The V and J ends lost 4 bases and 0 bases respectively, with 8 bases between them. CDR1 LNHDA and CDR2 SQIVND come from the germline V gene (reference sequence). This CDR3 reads CASSTGLSTDTQYF. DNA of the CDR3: TGTGCCAGTAGTACCGGACTAAGCACAGATACGCAGTATTTT.

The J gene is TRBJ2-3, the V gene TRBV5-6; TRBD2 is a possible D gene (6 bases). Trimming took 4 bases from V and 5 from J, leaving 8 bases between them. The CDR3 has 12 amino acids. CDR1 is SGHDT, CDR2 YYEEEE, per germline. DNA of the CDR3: TGTGCCAGCAGCGGACTAAAAGATACGCAGTATTTT. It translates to CASSGLKDTQYF.

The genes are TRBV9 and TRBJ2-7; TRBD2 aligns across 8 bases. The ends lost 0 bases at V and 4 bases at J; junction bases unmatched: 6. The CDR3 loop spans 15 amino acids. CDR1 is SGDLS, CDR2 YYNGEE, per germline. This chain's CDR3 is CASSVGVAGIYEQYF. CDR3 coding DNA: TGTGCCAGCAGCGTAGGGGTAGCGGGGATTTACGAGCAGTACTTC.

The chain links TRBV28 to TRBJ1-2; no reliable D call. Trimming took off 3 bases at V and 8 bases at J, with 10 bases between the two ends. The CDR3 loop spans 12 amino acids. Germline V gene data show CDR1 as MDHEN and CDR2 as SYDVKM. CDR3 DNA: TGTGCCAGCAGTTTGCCGGGTGGCGGCTACACCTTC. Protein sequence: CASSLPGGGYTF.

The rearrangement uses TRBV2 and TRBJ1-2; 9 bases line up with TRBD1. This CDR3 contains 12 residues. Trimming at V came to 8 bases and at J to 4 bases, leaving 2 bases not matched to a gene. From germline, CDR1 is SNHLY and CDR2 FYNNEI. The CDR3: CASLGQGYGYTF. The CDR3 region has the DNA TGTGCCAGCCTGGGACAGGGCTATGGCTACACCTTC.

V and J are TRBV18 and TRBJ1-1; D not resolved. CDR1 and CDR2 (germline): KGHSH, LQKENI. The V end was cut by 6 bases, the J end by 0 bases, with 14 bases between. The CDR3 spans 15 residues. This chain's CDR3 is CASSPVSGMNTEAFF. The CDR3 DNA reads TGTGCCAGCTCCCCCGTGTCAGGAATGAACACTGAAGCTTTCTTT.

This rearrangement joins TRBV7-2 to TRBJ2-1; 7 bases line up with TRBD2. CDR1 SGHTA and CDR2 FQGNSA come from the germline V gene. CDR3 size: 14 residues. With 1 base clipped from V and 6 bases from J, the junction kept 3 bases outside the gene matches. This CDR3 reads CASSLGLAPNEQFF. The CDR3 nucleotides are TGTGCCAGCAGCTTAGGACTAGCCCCCAATGAGCAGTTCTTC.

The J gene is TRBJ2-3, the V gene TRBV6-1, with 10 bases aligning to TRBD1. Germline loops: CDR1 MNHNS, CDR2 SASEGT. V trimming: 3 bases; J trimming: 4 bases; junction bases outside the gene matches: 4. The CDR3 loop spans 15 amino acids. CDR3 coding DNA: TGTGCCAGCAGTGACGGACAGGGGGGAGCAGATACGCAGTATTTT. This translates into CASSDGQGGADTQYF.

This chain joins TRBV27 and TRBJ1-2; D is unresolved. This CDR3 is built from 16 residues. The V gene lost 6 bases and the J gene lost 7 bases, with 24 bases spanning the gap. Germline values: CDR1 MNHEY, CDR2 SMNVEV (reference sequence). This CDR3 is CASSQISGIGLSGYTF. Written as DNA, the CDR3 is TGTGCCAGCAGCCAAATTTCGGGGATTGGGCTCTCTGGCTACACCTTC.

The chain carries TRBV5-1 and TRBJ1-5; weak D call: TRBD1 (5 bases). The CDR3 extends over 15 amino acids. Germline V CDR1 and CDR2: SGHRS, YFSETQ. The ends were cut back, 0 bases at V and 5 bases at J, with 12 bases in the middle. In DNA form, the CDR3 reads TGCGCCAGCAGCTTGGGAGGGGAGGTGTATCAGCCCCAGCATTTT. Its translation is CASSLGGEVYQPQHF.

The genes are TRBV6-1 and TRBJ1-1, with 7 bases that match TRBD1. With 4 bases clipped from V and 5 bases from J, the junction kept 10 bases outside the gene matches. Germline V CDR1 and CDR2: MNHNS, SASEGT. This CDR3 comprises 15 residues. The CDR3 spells CASSVAGGHGTEAFF. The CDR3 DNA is TGTGCCAGCAGTGTGGCAGGGGGTCATGGAACTGAAGCTTTCTTT.

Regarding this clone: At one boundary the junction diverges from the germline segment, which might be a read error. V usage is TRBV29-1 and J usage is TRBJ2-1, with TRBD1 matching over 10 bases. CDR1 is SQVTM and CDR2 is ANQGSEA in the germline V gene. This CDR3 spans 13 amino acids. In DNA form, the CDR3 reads TGCAGCATTGACAGGGGGCTCGGCCATGAGCAGTTCTTC. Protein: CSIDRGLGHEQFF.

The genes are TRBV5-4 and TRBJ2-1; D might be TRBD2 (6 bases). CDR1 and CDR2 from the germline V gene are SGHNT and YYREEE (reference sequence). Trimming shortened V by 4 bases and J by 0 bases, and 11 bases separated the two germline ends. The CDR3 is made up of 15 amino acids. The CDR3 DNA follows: TGTGCCAGCAGCCGGGACTTTAGCTCCTACAATGAGCAGTTCTTC. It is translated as CASSRDFSSYNEQFF.

The CDR3 reads CASSSTGDRGSPLHF. For the CDR3, the DNA is TGCGCCAGCAGCTCGACAGGGGACAGAGGATCACCCCTCCACTTT. The V and J genes are TRBV5-1 and TRBJ1-6; TRBD1 agrees at 8 bases. V trimming: 3 bases; J trimming: 10 bases; junction bases outside the gene matches: 9. Germline CDR1 and CDR2: SGHRS and YFSETQ. CDR3 length: 15 amino acids.

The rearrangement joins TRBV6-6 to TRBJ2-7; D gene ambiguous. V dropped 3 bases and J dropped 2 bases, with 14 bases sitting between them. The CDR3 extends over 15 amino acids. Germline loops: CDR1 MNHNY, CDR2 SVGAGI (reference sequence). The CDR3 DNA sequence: TGTGCCAGCAGTTATGGGCAATCTTCAGCCTACGAGCAGTACTTC. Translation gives CASSYGQSSAYEQYF.

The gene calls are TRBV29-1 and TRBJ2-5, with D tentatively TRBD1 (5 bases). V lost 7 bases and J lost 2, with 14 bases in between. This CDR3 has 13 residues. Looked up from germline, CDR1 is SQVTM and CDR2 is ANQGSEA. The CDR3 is CSAAVTGQETQYF. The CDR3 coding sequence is TGCAGCGCCGCCGTTACAGGACAAGAGACCCAGTACTTC.

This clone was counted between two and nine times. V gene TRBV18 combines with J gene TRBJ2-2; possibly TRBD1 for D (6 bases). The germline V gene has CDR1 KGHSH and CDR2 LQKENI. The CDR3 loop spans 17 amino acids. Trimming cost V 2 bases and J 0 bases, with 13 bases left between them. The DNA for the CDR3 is TGTGCCAGCTCACCAGAGAGGGGGAACGCGAACACCGGGGAGCTGTTTTTT. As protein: CASSPERGNANTGELFF.

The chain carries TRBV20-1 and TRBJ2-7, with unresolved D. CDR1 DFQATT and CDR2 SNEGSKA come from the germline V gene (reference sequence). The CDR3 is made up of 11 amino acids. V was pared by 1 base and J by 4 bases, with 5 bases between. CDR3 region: CSARVIYEQYF. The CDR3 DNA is TGCAGTGCTAGAGTTATATACGAGCAGTACTTC.

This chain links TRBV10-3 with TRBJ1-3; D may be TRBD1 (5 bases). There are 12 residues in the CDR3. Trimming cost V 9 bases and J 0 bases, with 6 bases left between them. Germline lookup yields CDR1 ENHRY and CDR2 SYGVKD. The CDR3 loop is CAIRGSGNTIYF. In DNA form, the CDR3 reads TGTGCCATTAGGGGCTCTGGAAACACCATATATTTT.

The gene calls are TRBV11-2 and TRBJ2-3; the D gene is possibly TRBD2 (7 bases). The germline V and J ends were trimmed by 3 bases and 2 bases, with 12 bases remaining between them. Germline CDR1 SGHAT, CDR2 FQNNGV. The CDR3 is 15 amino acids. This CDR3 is CASSLWGGATDTQYF. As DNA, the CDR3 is TGTGCCAGCAGCTTGTGGGGGGGGGCCACAGATACGCAGTATTTT.